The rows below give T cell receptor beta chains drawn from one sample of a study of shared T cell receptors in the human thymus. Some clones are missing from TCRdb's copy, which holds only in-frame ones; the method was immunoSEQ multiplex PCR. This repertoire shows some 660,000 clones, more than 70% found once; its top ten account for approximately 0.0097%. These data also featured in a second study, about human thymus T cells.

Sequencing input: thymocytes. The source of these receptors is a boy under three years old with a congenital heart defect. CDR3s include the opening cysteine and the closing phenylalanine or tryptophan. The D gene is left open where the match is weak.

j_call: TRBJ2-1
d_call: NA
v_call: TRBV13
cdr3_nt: TGTGCCAGCAGCTACCTGGGCGTGAGCAGGGGCCATAATGAGCAGTTCTTC
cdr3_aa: CASSYLGVSRGHNEQFF

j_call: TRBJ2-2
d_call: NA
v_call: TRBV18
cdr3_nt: TGTGCCAGCTCACCCCCCGGCAGGGGACCGACGAACACCGGGGAGCTGTTTTTT
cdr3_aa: CASSPPGRGPTNTGELFF

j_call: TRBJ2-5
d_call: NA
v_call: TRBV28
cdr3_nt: TGTGCCAGCAGTTTGGACAGTCTAGGGGAGACCCAGTACTTC
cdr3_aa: CASSLDSLGETQYF

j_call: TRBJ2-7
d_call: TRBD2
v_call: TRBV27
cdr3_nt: TGTGCCAGCAGTTTATGGGCTAGCGGGCACCCCTTGAGGTCCTACGAGCAGTACTTC
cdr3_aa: CASSLWASGHPLRSYEQYF

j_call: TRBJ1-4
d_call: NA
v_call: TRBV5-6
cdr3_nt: TGTGCCAGCAGCTTGGCCAGGGCTCTCGGAGGGGAAAAACTGTTTTTT
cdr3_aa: CASSLARALGGEKLFF

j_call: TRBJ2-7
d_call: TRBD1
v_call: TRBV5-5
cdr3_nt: TGTGCCAGCAGCTTTCGGGACAGGCCCTACGAGCAGTACTTC
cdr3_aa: CASSFRDRPYEQYF

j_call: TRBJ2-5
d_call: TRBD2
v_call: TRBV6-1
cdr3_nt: TGTGCCAGCAGTGAAGGGCTAGCGGGGGGTAGGGAGACCCAGTACTTC
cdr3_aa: CASSEGLAGGRETQYF

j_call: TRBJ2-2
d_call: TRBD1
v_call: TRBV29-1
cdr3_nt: TGCAGCGTGGCATACCGGGACAGGGGCTCCGGGGAGCTGTTTTTT
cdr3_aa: CSVAYRDRGSGELFF

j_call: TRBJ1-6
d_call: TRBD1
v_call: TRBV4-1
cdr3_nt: TGCGCCAGCAGCAAAGAGACAGGGGGCGGAGGGAGGGATTCACCCCTCCACTTT
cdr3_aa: CASSKETGGGGRDSPLHF

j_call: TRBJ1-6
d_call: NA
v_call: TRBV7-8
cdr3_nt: TGTGCCAGCAGCTTAAATTGGGACATCAAATATGTCTATTCACCCCTCCACTTT
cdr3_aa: CASSLNWDIKYVYSPLHF

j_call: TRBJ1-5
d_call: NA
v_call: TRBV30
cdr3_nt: TGTGCCTGGGGGAACAGGGACACTAAGGCCAATCAGCCCCAGCATTTT
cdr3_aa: CAWGNRDTKANQPQHF

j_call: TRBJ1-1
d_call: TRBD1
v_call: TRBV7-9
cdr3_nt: TGTGCCAGCAGCCCCCCAGGGGGCTCTGAAGCTTTCTTT
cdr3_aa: CASSPPGGSEAFF

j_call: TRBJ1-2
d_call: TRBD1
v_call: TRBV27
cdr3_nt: TGTGCCACCCAGAGCAGGGACAGAGTATATGGCTACACCTTC
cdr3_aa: CATQSRDRVYGYTF